Listed here are 26 T cell receptor beta chains from one sample, sequenced in a study of Graves' ophthalmopathy and Graves' hyperthyroidism. RNA served as the template for amplifying TCR beta CDR3 regions. An opening RT-PCR round employed HTBI primers and preceded a second-round multiplex PCR. Via MiXCR, TCRdb re-called the multiplex PCR reads, giving one row per CDR3 protein. The table lists about 1.1 million distinct CDR3 sequences, about two fifths of them singletons. The sample was peripheral blood or thyroid tissue (not recorded which). The receptors stem from an adult man with Graves' hyperthyroidism.

Of note for this clonotype: One end of the junction varies from germline; a read error may be responsible. The V gene is TRBV7-2, the J gene TRBJ1-2; D gene unclear. Looked up from germline, CDR1 is SGHTA and CDR2 is FQGNSA. This CDR3 contains 13 residues. CDR3: CASSLSKNYGCTF. The CDR3 DNA reads as TGTGCCAGCAGCTTATCGAAGAACTATGGCTGCACCTTC.

The rearrangement links TRBV7-2 to TRBJ2-5; 7 bases match TRBD2. This CDR3 comprises 15 residues. The V and J ends lost 1 base and 7 bases, in that order; junction bases with no gene match: 9. CDR1 and CDR2 from the germline V gene are SGHTA and FQGNSA. CDR3 bases: TGTGCCAGCAGCTTAGGGGGGGGTGGAGGTGGGACCCAGTACTTC. Its protein is CASSLGGGGGGTQYF.

The rearrangement uses TRBV5-1 and TRBJ2-5; D gene unclear. The V gene's germline CDR1 is SGHRS and CDR2 YFSETQ. The CDR3 has 13 residues. Trimming pared 2 bases from V and 4 bases from J, leaving 9 bases between. CDR3 amino acids: CASSFDPGETQYF. The CDR3, as DNA: TGCGCCAGCAGCTTTGACCCAGGAGAGACCCAGTACTTC.

This clonotype has ten or more counts. The junction departs from the called germline gene at one end, perhaps through a read error. The V gene is TRBV10-3, the J gene TRBJ2-7; D tentatively fits TRBD1 or TRBD2 (6 bases each). Germline assignment: CDR1 ENHRY and CDR2 SYGVKD. The CDR3 loop spans 16 amino acids. In nucleotides, the CDR3 is TGTGCCAGCAGTGAACCCGGGGGCCAACGGCCTGCCGAGCAGTACTTC. Its protein is CASSEPGGQRPAEQYF.

Turning to this clonotype: At one of its ends the junction is not consistent with the germline gene, which may arise from a read error. V is TRBV7-9 and J is TRBJ2-7, with 9 nucleotides matching TRBD2. CDR1 SEHNR and CDR2 FQNEAQ come from the germline V gene (reference sequence). The CDR3 consists of 15 residues. The CDR3 nucleotides are TGTGCCAGCAGCTCTAGCGGGAAGGGGGTTGGCGAGGAGTACTTC. It specifies CASSSSGKGVGEEYF.

This clonotype occurred many times. J is TRBJ1-1 and V is TRBV12-3 or TRBV12-4, with 7 bases lining up with TRBD1. J lost 7 bases, V lost 3 bases, and 5 bases had no gene match. The CDR3 totals 13 residues. The CDR3: CASSFRGRIEAFF. In DNA, the CDR3 is TGTGCCAGCAGTTTCAGGGGGAGGATTGAAGCTTTCTTT.

V usage is TRBV29-1 and J usage is TRBJ1-4; 7 nucleotides align to TRBD1. This CDR3 spans 14 amino acids. Germline V gene lookup returns CDR1 SQVTM and CDR2 ANQGSEA. Trimming at V came to 5 bases and at J to 2 bases, leaving 5 bases not matched to a gene. The CDR3 DNA reads TGCAGCGTTTCCGCAGGGGGTACTAATGAAAAACTGTTTTTT. Protein product: CSVSAGGTNEKLFF.

A few counts support this clonotype. The chain carries TRBV6-2 or TRBV6-3 and TRBJ2-6; D is uncertain. The V gene's germline CDR1 is MNHEY and CDR2 SVGEGT. Between the trimmed V and J ends, which lost 2 bases and 0 bases, there was a span of 8 bases. This CDR3 has 16 residues. The CDR3 nucleotides are TGTGCCAGCAGTTACGTGGGATTCTCTGGGGCCAACGTCCTGACTTTC. Protein product: CASSYVGFSGANVLTF.

This clonotype has more than one count but fewer than ten. The chain carries TRBV4-1 and TRBJ2-7, with D unclear. Germline V gene sequence: CDR1 MGHRA, CDR2 YSYEKL. The CDR3 contains 15 residues. The V gene lost 0 bases and the J gene lost 2 bases, with 11 bases spanning the gap. The CDR3 DNA reads as TGCGCCAGCAGCCAAGATCTGGAGAGGCCCTACGAGCAGTACTTC. Protein sequence: CASSQDLERPYEQYF.

As DNA, the CDR3 is TGCAGCGTTGATAGGGTTGGGTACACCTTC. As protein: CSVDRVGYTF. The chain recombines TRBV29-1 with TRBJ1-2; D call uncertain. Germline V gene sequence: CDR1 SQVTM, CDR2 ANQGSEA. The CDR3 runs 10 residues. With 3 bases removed from V and 11 bases from J, the gap between germline ends came to 10 bases.

V is TRBV7-3 and J is TRBJ1-1, with D unresolved. Germline values: CDR1 SGHTA, CDR2 FQGTGA. The CDR3 covers 16 residues. Trimming stripped 5 bases from V and 1 base from J, with 17 bases between. DNA of the CDR3: TGTGCCAGCAGCAGCCCCGAGTTCGGGAAGAACACTGAAGCTTTCTTT. Encoded protein: CASSSPEFGKNTEAFF.

This clonotype was counted ten times or more. The chain recombines TRBV7-2 with TRBJ1-3, with a possible D match to TRBD1 (5 bases). The CDR3 runs to 16 residues. Trimming left V 2 bases short and J 0 bases short, with 11 bases between. CDR1 and CDR2 from the germline V gene are SGHTA and FQGNSA. DNA of the CDR3: TGTGCCAGCAGCTTATCAGCAGGGCCCTCTGGAAACACCATATATTTT. It is translated as CASSLSAGPSGNTIYF.

There are a few counts of this clonotype. The gene calls are TRBV7-9 and TRBJ1-3, with D unresolved. Germline V gene data show CDR1 as SEHNR and CDR2 as FQNEAQ (reference sequence). This CDR3 is built from 15 residues. V was trimmed by 3 bases and J by 0 bases, leaving 9 bases between them. CDR3 in DNA: TGTGCCAGCAGCTTGGGCCTCACCTCTGGAAACACCATATATTTT. Protein sequence: CASSLGLTSGNTIYF.

Many counts were recorded for this clonotype. CDR3 loop: CASSTVKRASGNTIYF. Written as DNA, the CDR3 is TGTGCCAGTAGTACCGTTAAACGCGCCTCTGGAAACACCATATATTTT. The rearrangement joins TRBV19 to TRBJ1-3; no definite D call. This CDR3 contains 16 residues. V shed 4 bases and J shed 0 bases, with 13 bases lying between them. Germline loops: CDR1 LNHDA, CDR2 SQIVND (reference sequence).

The J gene is TRBJ2-7, the V gene TRBV20-1; 9 positions agree with TRBD2. Germline V gene data show CDR1 as DFQATT and CDR2 as SNEGSKA (reference sequence). The V segment lost 3 bases and the J segment 6 bases; nucleotides outside the gene matches: 3. This CDR3 is built from 12 residues. CDR3 DNA sequence: TGCAGTGCTAGGATAGCGGGAGCCGAGCAGTACTTC. This codes for CSARIAGAEQYF.

This sequence joins TRBV3-1 and TRBJ2-5; D not certain. The CDR3 extends over 17 amino acids. From germline, CDR1 is LGHDT and CDR2 YNNKEL (reference sequence). The V end lost 1 base, the J end lost 0 bases, and 15 bases lay between the germline ends. CDR3 in amino acids: CASSQVAAGPYQETQYF. CDR3 sequence (DNA): TGTGCCAGCAGCCAAGTGGCGGCAGGACCGTACCAAGAGACCCAGTACTTC.

This clonotype was counted ten times or more. The chain has TRBV29-1 and TRBJ1-1; D is uncertain. This CDR3 comprises 15 residues. Germline lookup yields CDR1 SQVTM and CDR2 ANQGSEA. With 2 bases removed from V and 1 base from J, the gap between germline ends came to 14 bases. Here the CDR3 DNA reads TGCAGCGTTGAATTGAGGGCTCGGGCGAACACTGAAGCTTTCTTT. Its translation is CSVELRARANTEAFF.

About this clonotype itself: Possible read error: a much larger clone is one base away. The rearrangement joins TRBV20-1 to TRBJ2-7; D gene uncertain. Trimming took off 6 bases at V and 5 bases at J, with 8 bases between the two ends. Germline CDR1 is DFQATT and CDR2 is SNEGSKA (reference sequence). This CDR3 region has 10 residues. The CDR3 coding sequence is TGCAGTGCACCTCTCCACGAGCAGTACTTC. This encodes CSAPLHEQYF.

This clonotype showed up many times. The genes are TRBV16 and TRBJ1-4; no reliable D call. With 4 bases removed from V and 8 bases from J, the gap between germline ends came to 17 bases. From germline, CDR1 is KGHSY and CDR2 FQNENV. This CDR3 comprises 15 residues. CDR3: CASSPLSLGGEKLFF. Here the CDR3 DNA reads TGTGCCAGCAGCCCGCTCTCCCTGGGAGGAGAAAAACTGTTTTTT.

This clonotype was picked up many times. V usage is TRBV19 and J usage is TRBJ2-2; D unclear. V was cut by 3 bases and J by 4 bases, with 3 bases left in between. The CDR3 is 12 residues long. The germline V gene has CDR1 LNHDA and CDR2 SQIVND (reference sequence). The CDR3 loop reads CASSISTGELFF. In DNA, the CDR3 is TGTGCCAGTAGTATCTCCACCGGGGAGCTGTTTTTT.

This clonotype was detected ten times or more. V and J are TRBV7-9 and TRBJ2-7; D unclear. Germline CDR1 SEHNR, CDR2 FQNEAQ (reference sequence). V lost 5 bases and J lost 4, with 9 bases in between. The CDR3 runs to 12 residues. DNA for the CDR3: TGTGCCAGCAGCATTAGTTCTTACGAGCAGTACTTC. Amino acid sequence: CASSISSYEQYF. The full variable domain, with the rest looked up from reference TRBV7-9 and TRBJ2-7, is DTGVSQNPRHKITKRGQNVTFRCDPISEHNRLYWYRQTLGQGPEFLTYFQNEAQLEKSRLLSDRFSAERPKGSFSTLEIQRTEQGDSAMYLCASSISSYEQYFGPGTRLTVT.

This clonotype has a handful of counts. V is TRBV7-3 and J is TRBJ1-6; D is ambiguous. Germline V gene sequence: CDR1 SGHTA, CDR2 FQGTGA. This CDR3 spans 13 amino acids. The ends were cut back, 4 bases at V and 7 bases at J, with 8 bases in the middle. The CDR3 region has the DNA TGTGCCAGCAGCTCGCGAAGAAATTCACCCCTCCACTTT. Amino acid sequence: CASSSRRNSPLHF.

This clonotype was seen many times. The chain recombines TRBV7-9 with TRBJ1-2; D uncertain. V was trimmed by 1 base and J by 9 bases, leaving 6 bases between them. Per the germline V gene, CDR1 is SEHNR and CDR2 is FQNEAQ (reference sequence). CDR3 length: 11 residues. CDR3: CASSLGPRYTF. In DNA, the CDR3 is TGTGCCAGCAGCTTAGGTCCGCGCTACACCTTC.

This clonotype was observed at least ten times. The CDR3 nucleotides are TGTGCCAGTAGTGCCCACAGGGGCTACGAGCAGTACTTC. Its translation is CASSAHRGYEQYF. This chain joins TRBV19 and TRBJ2-7; 7 bases agree with TRBD1. Germline V gene lookup returns CDR1 LNHDA and CDR2 SQIVND (reference sequence). V trimming: 5 bases; J trimming: 3 bases; junction bases outside the gene matches: 4. The CDR3 totals 13 residues.

This clonotype was counted a few times. The V call is TRBV5-4, the J call TRBJ2-7; no definite D call. CDR3 length: 12 amino acids. Germline lookup yields CDR1 SGHNT and CDR2 YYREEE (reference sequence). With 0 bases removed from V and 8 bases from J, the gap between germline ends came to 9 bases. CDR3: CASSLDSWKQYF. CDR3 nucleotide sequence: TGTGCCAGCAGCTTGGACAGTTGGAAGCAGTACTTC.

This chain joins TRBV5-1 and TRBJ1-1, with D possibly being TRBD1 (6 bases). This CDR3 spans 11 amino acids. V was shortened by 9 bases and J by 8 bases, with 14 bases between the two germline ends. Germline V gene data show CDR1 as SGHRS and CDR2 as YFSETQ. The CDR3 here is CATSSGGEAFF. CDR3 DNA: TGCGCCACCAGTTCCGGGGGCGAAGCTTTCTTT.